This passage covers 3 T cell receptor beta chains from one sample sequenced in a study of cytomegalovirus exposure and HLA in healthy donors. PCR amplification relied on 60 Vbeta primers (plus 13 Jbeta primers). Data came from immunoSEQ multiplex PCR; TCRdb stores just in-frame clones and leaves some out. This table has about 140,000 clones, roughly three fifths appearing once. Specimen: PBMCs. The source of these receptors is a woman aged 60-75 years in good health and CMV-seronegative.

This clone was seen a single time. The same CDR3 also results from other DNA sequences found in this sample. The CDR3 nucleotides are TGTGCCAGCTCACCACTAGGGGGCACTGAAGCTTTCTTT. Its protein is CASSPLGGTEAFF. J is TRBJ1-1 and V is TRBV18; maybe TRBD1 (6 bases). Trimming took off 1 base at V and 4 bases at J, with 7 bases between the two ends. The CDR3 runs 13 residues. The germline CDR1 and CDR2 sequences are KGHSH and LQKENI.

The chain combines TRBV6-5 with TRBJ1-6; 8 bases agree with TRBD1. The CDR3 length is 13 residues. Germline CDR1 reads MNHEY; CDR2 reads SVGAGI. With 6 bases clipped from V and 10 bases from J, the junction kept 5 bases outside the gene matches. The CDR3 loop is CASRPGGWSPLHF. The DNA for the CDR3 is TGTGCCAGCAGGCCAGGGGGCTGGTCACCCCTCCACTTT.

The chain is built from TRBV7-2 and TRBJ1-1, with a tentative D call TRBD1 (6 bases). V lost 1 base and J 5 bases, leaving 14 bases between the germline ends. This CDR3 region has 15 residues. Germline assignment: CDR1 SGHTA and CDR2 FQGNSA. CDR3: CASSLDPGRGTEAFF. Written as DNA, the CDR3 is TGTGCCAGCAGCTTAGACCCGGGGAGGGGGACTGAAGCTTTCTTT. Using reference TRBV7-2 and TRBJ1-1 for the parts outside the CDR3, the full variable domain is GAGVSQSPSNKVTEKGKDVELRCDPISGHTALYWYRQSLGQGLEFLIYFQGNSAPDKSGLPSDRFSAERTGGSVSTLTIQRTQQEDSAVYLCASSLDPGRGTEAFFGQGTRLTVV.